This T cell receptor (beta chain) came from a study of blood T cell repertoires in COVID-19. Germline CDR1 and CDR2: SGHVS and FQNEAQ. The CDR3 is 15 amino acids. V dropped 4 bases and J dropped 3; count of bases not matched to a gene: 5. Study processing details: Reference gene primer amplification yielded estimated nucleated cell counts. TCRdb keeps only in-frame clones here, not all; method: immunoSEQ multiplex PCR. V, J and clone size are taken as reported in that table, and D and trimming were inferred from the DNA itself. The sample holds 75,000 to 100,000 clones; over 75% are singletons and the top ten take around 7%.

The chain combines TRBV7-8 with TRBJ2-2; 7 bases agree with TRBD1. This TCR derives from a human donor with acute or convalescent COVID-19. The donor label of this sample is uncertain. Sequencing was done on a sample of peripheral blood. The CDR3 loop reads CASSSRTGDTGELFF. In DNA form, the CDR3 reads TGTGCCAGCAGCTCTCGGACAGGCGACACCGGGGAGCTGTTTTTT.